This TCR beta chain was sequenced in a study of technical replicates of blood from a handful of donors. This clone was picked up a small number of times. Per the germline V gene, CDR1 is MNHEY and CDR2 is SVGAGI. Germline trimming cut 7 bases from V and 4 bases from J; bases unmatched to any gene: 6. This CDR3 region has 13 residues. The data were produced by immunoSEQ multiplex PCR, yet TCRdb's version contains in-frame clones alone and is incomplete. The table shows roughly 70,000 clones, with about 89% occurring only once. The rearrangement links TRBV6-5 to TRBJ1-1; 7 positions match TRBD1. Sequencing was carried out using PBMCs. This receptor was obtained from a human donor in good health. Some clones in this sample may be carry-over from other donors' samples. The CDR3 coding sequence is TGTGCCAGCACATCGGCAGGGGGCACTGAAGCTTTCTTT. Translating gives CASTSAGGTEAFF.